The TCR beta chain under discussion was sequenced for a study of cytomegalovirus exposure and HLA in healthy donors. The study's findings and limits: By HLA locus, TCR association rates varied in a later analysis, with DRB1 showing the most and HLA-C the fewest. While the bulk of TCR sequences proved rare, some public TCRs turned up in many donors. Indistinguishable V segments, including TRBV6-2 and TRBV6-3, were excluded. Among TCR beta chains, those listed as cytomegalovirus-associated numbered over 150.

Both 60 Vbeta primers and 13 Jbeta primers went into the PCR. Clones were sequenced by immunoSEQ multiplex PCR, and TCRdb holds only the in-frame ones, with some missing. The repertoire holds fewer than 200,000 clones, with 75% to 85% as singletons. Germline lookup yields CDR1 WNHNN and CDR2 SYGVQD (reference sequence). Trimming at V came to 3 bases and at J to 2 bases, leaving 5 bases not matched to a gene. The CDR3 is 15 residues long. Turning to this clone: Its specificity is not known.

The chain has TRBV10-1 and TRBJ2-3, with 7 bases fitting TRBD2. The clonotype was recovered from a girl aged 2-10 years in good health and CMV-seropositive. Sequencing was performed on PBMCs. CDR3 DNA: TGCGCCAGCAGTGATAGAAGGGACTACACAGATACGCAGTATTTT. Translated: CASSDRRDYTDTQYF.